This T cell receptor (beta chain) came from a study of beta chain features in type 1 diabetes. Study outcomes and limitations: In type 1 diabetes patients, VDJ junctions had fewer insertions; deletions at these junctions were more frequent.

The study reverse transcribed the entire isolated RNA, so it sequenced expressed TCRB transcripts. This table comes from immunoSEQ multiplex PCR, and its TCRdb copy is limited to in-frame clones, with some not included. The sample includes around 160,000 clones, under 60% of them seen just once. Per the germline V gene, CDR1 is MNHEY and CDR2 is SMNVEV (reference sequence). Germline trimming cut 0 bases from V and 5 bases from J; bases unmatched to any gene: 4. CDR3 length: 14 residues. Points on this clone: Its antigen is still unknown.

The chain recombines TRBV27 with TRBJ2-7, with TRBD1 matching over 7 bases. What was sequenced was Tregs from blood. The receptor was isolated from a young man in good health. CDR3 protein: CASSLSRGTDEQYF. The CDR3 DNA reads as TGTGCCAGCAGTTTATCCAGGGGGACGGACGAGCAGTACTTC.